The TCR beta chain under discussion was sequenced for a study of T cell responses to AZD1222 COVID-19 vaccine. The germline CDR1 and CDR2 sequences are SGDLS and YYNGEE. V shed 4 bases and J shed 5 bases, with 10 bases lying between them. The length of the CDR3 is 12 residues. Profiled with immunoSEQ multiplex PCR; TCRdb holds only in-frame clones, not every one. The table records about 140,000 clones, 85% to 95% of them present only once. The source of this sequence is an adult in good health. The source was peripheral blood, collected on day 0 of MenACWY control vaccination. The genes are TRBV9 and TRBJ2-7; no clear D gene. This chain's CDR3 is CASSQADDEQYF. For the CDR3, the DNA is TGTGCCAGCAGCCAGGCAGACGACGAGCAGTACTTC.